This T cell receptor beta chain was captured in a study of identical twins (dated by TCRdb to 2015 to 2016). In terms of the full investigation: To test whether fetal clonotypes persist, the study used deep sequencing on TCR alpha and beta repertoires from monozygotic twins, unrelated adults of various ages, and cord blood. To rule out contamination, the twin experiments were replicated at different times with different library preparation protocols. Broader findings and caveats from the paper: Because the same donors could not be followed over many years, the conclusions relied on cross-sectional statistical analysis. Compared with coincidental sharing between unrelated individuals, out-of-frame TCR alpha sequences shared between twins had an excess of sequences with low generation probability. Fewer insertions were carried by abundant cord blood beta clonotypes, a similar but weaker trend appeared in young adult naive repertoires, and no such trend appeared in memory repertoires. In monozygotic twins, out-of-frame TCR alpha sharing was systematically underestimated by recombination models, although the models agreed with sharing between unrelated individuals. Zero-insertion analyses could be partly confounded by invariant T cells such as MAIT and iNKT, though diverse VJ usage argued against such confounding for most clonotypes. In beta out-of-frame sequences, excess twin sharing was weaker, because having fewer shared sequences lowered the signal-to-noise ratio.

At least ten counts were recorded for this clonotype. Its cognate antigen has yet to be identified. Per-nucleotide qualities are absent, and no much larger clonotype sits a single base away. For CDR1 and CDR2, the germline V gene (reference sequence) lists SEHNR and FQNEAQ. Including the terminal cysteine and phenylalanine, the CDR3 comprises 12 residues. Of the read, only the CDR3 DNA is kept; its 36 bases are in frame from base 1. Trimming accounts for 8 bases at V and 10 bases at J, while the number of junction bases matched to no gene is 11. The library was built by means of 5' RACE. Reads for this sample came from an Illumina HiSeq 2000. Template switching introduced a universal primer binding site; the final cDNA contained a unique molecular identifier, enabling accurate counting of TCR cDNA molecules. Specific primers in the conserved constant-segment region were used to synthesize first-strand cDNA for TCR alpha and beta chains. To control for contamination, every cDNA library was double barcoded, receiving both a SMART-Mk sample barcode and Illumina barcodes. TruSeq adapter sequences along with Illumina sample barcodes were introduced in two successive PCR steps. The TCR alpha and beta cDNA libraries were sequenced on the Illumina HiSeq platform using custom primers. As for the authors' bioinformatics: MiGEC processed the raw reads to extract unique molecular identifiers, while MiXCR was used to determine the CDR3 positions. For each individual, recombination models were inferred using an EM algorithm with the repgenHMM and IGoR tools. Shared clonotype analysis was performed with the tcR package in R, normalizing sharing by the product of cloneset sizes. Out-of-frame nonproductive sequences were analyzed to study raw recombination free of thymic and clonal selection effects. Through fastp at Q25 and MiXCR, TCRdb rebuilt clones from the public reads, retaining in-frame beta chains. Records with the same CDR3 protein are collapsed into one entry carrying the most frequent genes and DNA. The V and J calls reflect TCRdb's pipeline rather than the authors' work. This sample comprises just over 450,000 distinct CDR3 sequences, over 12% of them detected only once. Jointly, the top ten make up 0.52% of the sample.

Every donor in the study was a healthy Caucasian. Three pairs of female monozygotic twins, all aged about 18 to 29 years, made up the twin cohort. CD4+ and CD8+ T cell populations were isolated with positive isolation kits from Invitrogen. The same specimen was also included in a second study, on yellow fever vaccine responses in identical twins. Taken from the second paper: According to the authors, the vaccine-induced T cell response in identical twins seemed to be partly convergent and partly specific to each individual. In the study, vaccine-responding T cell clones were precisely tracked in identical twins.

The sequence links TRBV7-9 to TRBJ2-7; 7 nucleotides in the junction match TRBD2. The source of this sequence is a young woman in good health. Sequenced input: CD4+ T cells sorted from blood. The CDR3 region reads CASGPGEGLQYF. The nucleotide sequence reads TGTGCCAGCGGCCCGGGGGAGGGATTACAGTACTTC.